This record looks at one TCR beta chain sequence and its context. The target antigen is unknown. Described treatment: some 20 received Ad26.COV2.S at low or high dose, single or two shots; roughly five received placebo; per-sample allocation not given. Day 63 after the first vaccine or placebo injection was the time point for sampling. A Boston donor was an adult aged 18-55 years. Immunization relied on an Ad26 vector, which expressed Wuhan-strain SARS-CoV-2 spike. These data originate in a study of Ad26.COV2.S vaccination and SARS-CoV-2 variants. This CDR3 contains 15 residues. V was clipped by 0 bases and J by 8 bases, with 13 bases between them. The V gene's germline CDR1 is LGHDT and CDR2 YNNKEL (reference sequence). Study-level results: Estimates derived from TCR breadth and depth analyses may have underestimated total T cell responses. Ad26.COV2.S recipients had broader spike-specific TCRs (P = 0.0014).

Profiling relied on immunoSEQ multiplex PCR, and the TCRdb table lists in-frame clones only, not all of them. The sample has hundreds of thousands of clones, about 90% seen once. This TCR was recovered from a person between 18 and 60 years old who received the Ad26.COV2.S COVID-19 vaccine or a placebo. The sample here was peripheral blood, taken in a trial of Ad26.COV2.S vaccine versus placebo. This chain joins TRBV3-1 (or the pseudogene TRBV3-2) and TRBJ1-4; TRBD1 is a possible D gene (6 bases). The CDR3 DNA reads as TGTGCCAGCAGCCAAGAAGGGGGGGCGCGCGAAAAACTGTTTTTT. Residues: CASSQEGGAREKLFF.